These 13 T cell receptor beta chains share one sample of origin, sequenced in a study of shared clonotypes between healthy human individuals (dated by TCRdb to 2018 to 2021). For the CD8 naive samples, CD45RO-negative cells were positively selected for CCR7, yielding a CD45RA+CCR7+ population from which TemRA cells were excluded. The receptor library was made with the immunoSEQ multiplex PCR assay. The table was pulled from immuneACCESS by TCRdb, which kept in-frame rearrangements only. Such tables lose some clones; where checked, under half of the loss comes from unresolved V genes, and the rest has no known cause. Present in this sample are more than 2 million clones, over 85% of which were seen just once. The ten largest clones take up roughly 1.1% of the sample. The sample consisted of naive CD8+ T cells sorted from blood. The cell subset or site label here, explained by the study, means: CD45RA+CCR7+. These receptors were collected from a man aged 18 to 35 in good health.

The chain combines TRBV2 with TRBJ2-7; the D is unclear. The CDR3 contains 14 residues. The germline V and J ends were trimmed by 5 bases and 4 bases, with 15 bases remaining between them. Germline V CDR1 and CDR2: SNHLY, FYNNEI. The CDR3 here is CASSSERIKYEQYF. CDR3 in DNA: TGTGCCAGCAGTTCCGAGAGAATAAAATACGAGCAGTACTTC.

The rearrangement links TRBV6-1 to TRBJ2-1; D not certain. Germline assignment: CDR1 MNHNS and CDR2 SASEGT. The CDR3 runs 13 residues. Deletions cut 3 bases from V and 4 bases from J, with 7 bases between. The CDR3 region is CASSDSFYNEQFF. CDR3 coding DNA: TGTGCCAGCAGTGATTCCTTTTACAATGAGCAGTTCTTC.

The chain uses TRBV18 and TRBJ2-7; TRBD2 might be the D (6 bases). The CDR3 runs to 14 residues. Germline V lookup: CDR1 KGHSH, CDR2 LQKENI. The V end lost 4 bases, the J end lost 1 base, and 11 bases lay between the germline ends. CDR3 sequence reads: CASSLAGSSYEQYF. CDR3 nucleotides: TGTGCCAGCTCACTCGCGGGATCGTCCTACGAGCAGTACTTC.

The chain recombines TRBV11-2 with TRBJ2-7, with TRBD2 as a possible D gene (5 bases). Germline loops: CDR1 SGHAT, CDR2 FQNNGV. Trimming shortened V by 5 bases and J by 3 bases, and 8 bases separated the two germline ends. The CDR3 loop spans 12 amino acids. CDR3 sequence (DNA): TGTGCCAGCAGCCCCGGGGTCTACGAGCAGTACTTC. Protein: CASSPGVYEQYF.

The rearrangement links TRBV4-2 to TRBJ1-2, with a tentative D call TRBD1 (5 bases). The CDR3 contains 19 residues. CDR1 is LGHNA and CDR2 is YNFKEQ in the germline V gene. V gave up 2 bases and J gave up 7 bases, with 29 bases separating them. CDR3: CASSQYIGEQDIGQGGYTF. The CDR3 nucleotides read TGTGCCAGCAGCCAATACATCGGGGAACAGGACATCGGTCAAGGTGGCTACACCTTC.

The table lists this clone with a few counts. Other DNA sequences of this sample code for an identical CDR3. This chain joins TRBV19 and TRBJ2-7; no definite D call. Trimming removed 3 bases at V and 0 bases at J, with 6 bases between. This CDR3 has 13 amino acids. Germline V CDR1 and CDR2: LNHDA, SQIVND (reference sequence). The CDR3 DNA follows: TGTGCCAGTAGTATTGATGTCTCCTACGAGCAGTACTTC. Translated, it gives CASSIDVSYEQYF.

CDR3 loop: CASSLATSGYNEQFF. Written as DNA, the CDR3 is TGCGCCAGCAGCTTGGCGACTAGCGGTTACAATGAGCAGTTCTTC. The V call is TRBV5-1, the J call TRBJ2-1, with 9 nucleotides matching TRBD2. This CDR3 spans 15 amino acids. V lost 0 bases to trimming and J lost 4 bases; unmatched junction nucleotides: 2. Germline values: CDR1 SGHRS, CDR2 YFSETQ.

The V gene is TRBV28, the J gene TRBJ1-2; no definite D call. V was clipped by 5 bases and J by 4 bases, with 14 bases between them. CDR3 length: 14 amino acids. Germline CDR1 reads MDHEN; CDR2 reads SYDVKM. The CDR3 DNA reads TGTGCCAGCAGTCCCGGGCTTGATGCCTATGGCTACACCTTC. Its protein is CASSPGLDAYGYTF.

Concerning this clone: Different DNA sequences within this sample yield the same CDR3. The gene calls are TRBV5-6 and TRBJ2-7, with a possible D match to TRBD2 (5 bases). V was trimmed by 0 bases and J by 0 bases, leaving 7 bases between them. Germline V gene sequence: CDR1 SGHDT, CDR2 YYEEEE. The CDR3 spans 14 residues. This chain's CDR3 is CASSLAGFSYEQYF. CDR3 DNA: TGTGCCAGCAGCTTGGCGGGATTCTCCTACGAGCAGTACTTC.

The gene calls are TRBV4-1 and TRBJ2-4; possibly TRBD1 for D (5 bases). The germline CDR1 and CDR2 sequences are MGHRA and YSYEKL. Deletions cut 0 bases from V and 8 bases from J, with 11 bases between. The CDR3 contains 14 residues. CDR3 amino acids: CASSQEDTKYIQYF. In DNA, the CDR3 is TGCGCCAGCAGCCAAGAGGACACGAAGTACATTCAGTACTTC.

To note about this clone: The sample has other DNA sequences that encode this CDR3 too. The gene calls are TRBV7-9 and TRBJ2-7, with D unclear. This CDR3 spans 12 amino acids. CDR1 and CDR2 (germline): SEHNR, FQNEAQ (reference sequence). Trimming left V 1 base short and J 4 bases short, with 5 bases between. The CDR3 DNA is TGTGCCAGCAGCTTAGGTGCGTACGAGCAGTACTTC. Protein product: CASSLGAYEQYF.

This clone was seen only once. CDR3 loop: CASSPDFPSYEQYF. Here the CDR3 DNA reads TGCGCCAGCAGTCCGGACTTTCCTTCCTACGAGCAGTACTTC. The chain links TRBV10-2 to TRBJ2-7; possible D gene TRBD2, 5 bases. Germline V gives CDR1 WSHSY, CDR2 SAAADI. The CDR3 spans 14 residues. Trimming removed 5 bases at V and 1 base at J, with 12 bases between.

The chain links TRBV7-6 to TRBJ2-2; D uncertain. The V gene's germline CDR1 is SGHVS and CDR2 FNYEAQ. The CDR3 sequence is 11 residues long. The V end was cut by 4 bases, the J end by 7 bases, with 4 bases between. The CDR3 DNA reads as TGTGCCAGCAGCTGGAACGGGGAGCTGTTTTTT. This translates into CASSWNGELFF.